These 5 T cell receptor beta chains originate from one sample sequenced in a study of T cell responses to AZD1222 COVID-19 vaccine. Measured with immunoSEQ multiplex PCR; TCRdb has only the in-frame clones, and not every one. This sample has tens of thousands of clones, with approximately 80% found just once. Here the sequenced sample was peripheral blood, taken on day 0 of AZD1222 vaccination. Receptor source: an adult in good health.

To note about this clone: The sample has other DNA sequences that encode this CDR3 too. The V gene is TRBV2, the J gene TRBJ2-5; TRBD2 matches 9 bases. Looked up from germline, CDR1 is SNHLY and CDR2 is FYNNEI. J was trimmed by 2 bases and V by 6 bases; bases with no gene match: 10. This CDR3 is 16 amino acids long. CDR3 nucleotide sequence: TGTGCCAGCAGGCGGCCGCGCGGGGGGGGGCAAGAGACCCAGTACTTC. It codes for CASRRPRGGGQETQYF.

The chain links TRBV28 to TRBJ1-2, with D uncertain. The V gene's germline CDR1 is MDHEN and CDR2 SYDVKM. V was shortened by 5 bases and J by 6 bases, with 22 bases between the two germline ends. The CDR3 is made up of 16 amino acids. CDR3 sequence reads: CASSDGSVSSYDGYTF. In nucleotides, the CDR3 is TGTGCCAGCAGTGATGGGTCCGTCAGTTCTTATGATGGCTACACCTTC.

Concerning this clone: One junction end does not reproduce the germline sequence, and a read error may be involved. The V gene is TRBV12-3 or TRBV12-4, the J gene TRBJ1-3; TRBD1 might be the D (5 bases). The CDR3 is made up of 11 amino acids. CDR3 bases: TGTGCCAGCAGTTTTCGGGGGAGACGGGATTTT. It encodes CASSFRGRRDF.

Note on this clone: A read error may produce the germline difference seen at one junction end. The genes are TRBV2 and TRBJ2-7; TRBD2 agrees at 8 bases. The CDR3 is made up of 10 amino acids. The germline V gene encodes CDR1 SNHLY and CDR2 FYNNEI. CDR3: CASRVAGSHF. For the CDR3, the DNA is TGTGCCAGCCGGGTAGCGGGGAGTCACTTC.

CDR3 residues: CASSFLGVPGELFF. The DNA for the CDR3 is TGTGCCAGCAGTTTTTTGGGGGTACCCGGGGAGCTGTTTTTT. V and J are TRBV27 and TRBJ2-2; D possibly matches TRBD1 or TRBD2 (5 bases each). This CDR3 is built from 14 residues. Germline assignment: CDR1 MNHEY and CDR2 SMNVEV (reference sequence). Trimming stripped 3 bases from V and 6 bases from J, with 11 bases between.